This T cell receptor (beta chain) was found in a study of blood T cell repertoires in COVID-19. Study information: Sample material is recorded as cDNA or gDNA derived from T cells, B-cell-depleted T cells, or PBMCs.

The germline CDR1 and CDR2 sequences are MNHEY and SMNVEV (reference sequence). With 5 bases clipped from V and 7 bases from J, the junction kept 5 bases outside the gene matches. This CDR3 has 15 amino acids. The study drew participants aged roughly 18 to 89 years from roughly 25 US areas. Recovery among Cohort 3 donors was established by two negative PCRs, clearance, or symptom resolution. Methods used by the authors: Reference gene primer amplification in the assay estimated nucleated cell counts. Sequenced by immunoSEQ multiplex PCR; TCRdb stores in-frame clones only, minus some. Clone size and V and J calls were adopted from that table, with D and trimming inferred from the DNA. The repertoire has some 220,000 clones, around 90% of them found once; the top ten carry 2.5% to 3%.

The chain combines TRBV27 with TRBJ2-1, with 13 bases matching TRBD2. Source material: PBMCs or T cells enriched from blood (not recorded which). The receptor comes from a woman younger than 45 who had recovered from COVID-19. In DNA, the CDR3 is TGTGCCAGCAGTCTAACTAGCGGGGGGGGTAATGAGCAGTTCTTC. Translated: CASSLTSGGGNEQFF.